These 20 T cell receptor beta chains came from one sample sequenced in a study of early T cells in non-severe SARS-CoV-2 infection. TCRdb recomputed calls from the 5' RACE reads with MiXCR, one row per CDR3 protein. The data show about 68,000 distinct CDR3 sequences, about a tenth seen once. The sequenced sample was whole blood. The source is an adult who was a healthcare worker with PCR-confirmed SARS-CoV-2 infection or an uninfected control (not recorded which).

This clonotype has more than one count but fewer than ten. V usage is TRBV5-1 and J usage is TRBJ1-1; maybe TRBD1 (5 bases). Trimming left V 6 bases short and J 6 bases short, with 15 bases between. Germline loops: CDR1 SGHRS, CDR2 YFSETQ. This CDR3 region has 13 residues. As DNA, the CDR3 is TGCGCCAGCAAAGTTCAGGGATACGCTGAAGCTTTCTTT. Amino acid sequence: CASKVQGYAEAFF.

This clonotype was observed at least ten times. The chain uses TRBV20-1 and TRBJ2-4; weak D call: TRBD2 (7 bases). The V and J ends lost 4 bases and 6 bases respectively, with 22 bases between them. This CDR3 spans 16 amino acids. Germline assignment: CDR1 DFQATT and CDR2 SNEGSKA (reference sequence). The CDR3 is CSAIPRGAFGGNIQYF. The CDR3 DNA reads as TGCAGTGCTATCCCCCGGGGGGCTTTCGGGGGAAACATTCAGTACTTC.

V usage is TRBV18 and J usage is TRBJ1-5; 9 nucleotides line up with TRBD1. Germline assignment: CDR1 KGHSH and CDR2 LQKENI. CDR3 length: 15 amino acids. J lost 9 bases, V lost 6 bases, and 12 bases had no gene match. The CDR3 DNA reads TGTGCCAGCTCCCCGTCCGGGGACAGGGTCGCGCCCCAGCATTTT. Its translation: CASSPSGDRVAPQHF.

The chain combines TRBV10-3 with TRBJ2-2; D gene uncertain. Deletions cut 8 bases from V and 3 bases from J, with 10 bases between. This CDR3 contains 13 residues. Germline-derived CDR1 and CDR2 are ENHRY and SYGVKD. The CDR3 nucleotides are TGTGCCATCGCATCAGGTGACACCGGGGAGCTGTTTTTT. Translating it yields CAIASGDTGELFF.

J is TRBJ2-2 and V is TRBV12-3 or TRBV12-4; 9 bases line up with TRBD2. The CDR3 contains 15 residues. Trimming took 9 bases from V and 5 from J; bases not matched to a gene: 10. For the CDR3, the DNA is TGTGCCAGTCTAAACGGGGCGGGAGGGACCGGGGAGCTGTTTTTT. It yields the protein CASLNGAGGTGELFF.

The rearrangement uses TRBV4-1 and TRBJ2-1; TRBD2 agrees at 9 bases. Germline CDR1 MGHRA, CDR2 YSYEKL. This CDR3 region has 18 residues. With 2 bases clipped from V and 0 bases from J, the junction kept 8 bases outside the gene matches. CDR3 in DNA: TGCGCCAGCAGCCAACTGAGTCTAGCGGGGAGCTCCTACAATGAGCAGTTCTTC. Its translation is CASSQLSLAGSSYNEQFF.

This chain connects TRBV12-3 or TRBV12-4 to TRBJ2-1; 7 bases line up with TRBD2. V trimming: 3 bases; J trimming: 2 bases; junction bases outside the gene matches: 10. The CDR3 extends over 17 amino acids. The CDR3 loop reads CASSFYSWLAAYNEQFF. The CDR3 coding sequence is TGTGCCAGCAGTTTTTATTCGTGGCTAGCGGCCTACAATGAGCAGTTCTTC.

This sequence joins TRBV7-9 and TRBJ1-1, with 9 bases identical to TRBD1. Germline V gives CDR1 SEHNR, CDR2 FQNEAQ (reference sequence). Losses at the gene ends were 6 bases for V and 1 base for J; bases not matched to a gene: 9. The length of the CDR3 is 16 residues. The CDR3 nucleotides read TGTGCCAGCAGAACCGGGACAGGGAGAAAGAACACTGAAGCTTTCTTT. It specifies CASRTGTGRKNTEAFF.

J is TRBJ1-1 and V is TRBV6-1; no firm D call. With 6 bases removed from V and 3 bases from J, the gap between germline ends came to 14 bases. Germline V gives CDR1 MNHNS, CDR2 SASEGT. The CDR3 has 14 residues. The CDR3 nucleotides are TGTGCCAGCAGGTACAATTGGGCGGACACTGAAGCTTTCTTT. This encodes CASRYNWADTEAFF.

This clonotype was found a few times. The chain combines TRBV3-1 with TRBJ1-2; the D is unclear. V dropped 0 bases and J dropped 0 bases, with 8 bases sitting between them. Looked up from germline, CDR1 is LGHDT and CDR2 is YNNKEL (reference sequence). The CDR3 has 15 residues. CDR3 region: CASSQDLRANYGYTF. The CDR3 DNA reads as TGTGCCAGCAGCCAAGACCTCCGGGCTAACTATGGCTACACCTTC.

The CDR3 DNA follows: TGTGCCAGCAGCTGGACTAGCGGGGAGAAAAATGAGCAGTTCTTC. Translating gives CASSWTSGEKNEQFF. V gene TRBV27 combines with J gene TRBJ2-1; TRBD2 matches 12 bases. CDR3 length: 15 residues. The germline CDR1 and CDR2 sequences are MNHEY and SMNVEV (reference sequence). Losses at the gene ends were 6 bases for V and 7 bases for J; bases not matched to a gene: 7.

This clonotype was picked up a small number of times. The V and J genes are TRBV10-3 and TRBJ2-7; D not certain. The CDR3 runs 11 residues. Germline CDR1 reads ENHRY; CDR2 reads SYGVKD. V was clipped by 5 bases and J by 6 bases, with 8 bases between them. The CDR3 region is CAISSNFEQYF. The DNA of the CDR3 is TGTGCCATCAGTTCTAATTTCGAGCAGTACTTC.

In this sample, this clonotype turned up a few times. The V call is TRBV14, the J call TRBJ2-6, with a possible D match to TRBD1 (5 bases). The CDR3 sequence is 15 residues long. V lost 3 bases to trimming and J lost 4 bases, with 10 bases between them. The germline V gene encodes CDR1 SGHDN and CDR2 FVKESK. The CDR3 spells CASSQGLAGANVLTF. Here the CDR3 DNA reads TGTGCCAGCAGCCAGGGGCTGGCCGGGGCCAACGTCCTGACTTTC. The full variable domain, in which reference TRBV14 and TRBJ2-6 provide the parts outside the CDR3, is EAGVTQFPSHSVIEKGQTVTLRCDPISGHDNLYWYRRVMGKEIKFLLHFVKESKQDESGMPNNRFLAERTGGTYSTLKVQPAELEDSGVYFCASSQGLAGANVLTFGAGSRLTVL.

The chain has TRBV4-3 and TRBJ2-7, with TRBD2 matching over 8 bases. Germline CDR1 LGHNA, CDR2 YSLEER. The CDR3 is 14 residues long. The ends lost 0 bases at V and 5 bases at J; junction bases unmatched: 3. CDR3 bases: TGCGCCAGCAGCCAAGATGAGCGGGAGAACGAGCAGTACTTC. Translation: CASSQDERENEQYF.

This clonotype was counted a few times. V is TRBV6-4 and J is TRBJ2-1; D is ambiguous. This CDR3 comprises 13 residues. With 0 bases removed from V and 6 bases from J, the gap between germline ends came to 6 bases. From germline, CDR1 is MRHNA and CDR2 SNTAGT. In DNA, the CDR3 is TGTGCCAGCAGTGACTCGAGTAGCAATGAGCAGTTCTTC. Its translation: CASSDSSSNEQFF.

This clonotype appeared many times. The chain links TRBV29-1 to TRBJ2-5; 8 bases are a match to TRBD2. V shed 7 bases and J 5 bases; nucleotides not matched to a gene: 12. Germline V gene data show CDR1 as SQVTM and CDR2 as ANQGSEA. The length of the CDR3 is 14 residues. The CDR3 spells CSANPSGSPETQYF. The CDR3 DNA is TGCAGCGCCAACCCGAGCGGGAGCCCCGAGACCCAGTACTTC.

This chain uses TRBV28 with TRBJ2-7; the match to TRBD1 covers 7 bases. This CDR3 is 15 amino acids long. V gave up 5 bases and J gave up 3 bases; unmatched junction bases: 10. Germline V CDR1 and CDR2: MDHEN, SYDVKM. DNA of the CDR3: TGTGCCAGCAGTAGTGACAGGGTACGTGTCTACGAGCAGTACTTC. Translating gives CASSSDRVRVYEQYF.

This chain links TRBV20-1 with TRBJ2-7; 8 nucleotides line up with TRBD2. V shed 0 bases and J 6 bases; nucleotides not matched to a gene: 10. The CDR3 is 15 residues long. Germline CDR1 DFQATT, CDR2 SNEGSKA (reference sequence). The CDR3 DNA reads as TGCAGTGCTAGAGATCTTCAGCGGGAGACCTCCGAGCAGTACTTC. Translating gives CSARDLQRETSEQYF.

The chain links TRBV28 to TRBJ2-7; 7 nucleotides agree with TRBD2. Germline trimming cut 7 bases from V and 2 bases from J; bases unmatched to any gene: 11. The CDR3 has 15 amino acids. Germline CDR1 and CDR2: MDHEN and SYDVKM. CDR3 coding DNA: TGTGCCAGCACTCCGGGGAGGGAGAGAACCTACGAGCAGTACTTC. Protein: CASTPGRERTYEQYF.

J is TRBJ1-5 and V is TRBV20-1, with D maybe TRBD1 (5 bases). The CDR3 covers 13 residues. Germline V gives CDR1 DFQATT, CDR2 SNEGSKA (reference sequence). Trimming removed 6 bases at V and 1 base at J, with 10 bases between. The CDR3 spells CSAPRQSNQPQHF. In DNA, the CDR3 is TGCAGTGCCCCTCGACAGAGCAATCAGCCCCAGCATTTT.